The text below deals with one TCR beta chain. As yet, its antigen is unknown. Between the trimmed V and J ends, which lost 6 bases and 0 bases, there was a span of 18 bases. The CDR3 contains 17 residues. In germline, CDR1 is SGHDN, CDR2 FVKESK. The data derive from a study of Ad26.COV2.S vaccination and SARS-CoV-2 variants. General observations from the study: Overall T cell responses may have been underestimated by the analyses of TCR breadth and depth.

As to treatment: roughly 19 received Ad26.COV2.S at low or high dose, single or two shots; 5 received placebo; per-sample allocation not given. Day 63 after the first injection of vaccine or placebo was the sampling time. A Boston donor was an adult aged 18-55 years. Method: immunoSEQ multiplex PCR; TCRdb's copy keeps in-frame clones and lacks some. The top ten hold about 2.5% of the sample, which has some 500,000 clones, roughly 89% seen once. This rearrangement joins TRBV14 to TRBJ1-3; no reliable D call. This TCR came from a person aged 18-65 years who received the Ad26.COV2.S COVID-19 vaccine or a placebo. The sample here was peripheral blood, taken in a trial of Ad26.COV2.S vaccine versus placebo. The CDR3 protein is CASSYLHGSSSGNTIYF. The CDR3 nucleotides are TGTGCCAGCAGTTACCTACATGGGTCAAGCTCTGGAAACACCATATATTTT.